The 11 T cell receptor beta chains below were found in one sample sequenced in a study of shared clonotypes between healthy human individuals. Produced via immunoSEQ multiplex PCR; TCRdb's table is partial and in-frame only. Altogether around 510,000 clones are present, roughly 95% being singletons, with the ten largest covering around 0.067%. Sequenced material: naive CD4+ T cells sorted from blood. Subset in this sample: CD45RA+ positively selected. All receptors derive from a woman aged 25 to 39 in good health.

The count of this clone is one. This chain joins TRBV19 and TRBJ2-7; D possibly uses TRBD1 or TRBD2 (5 bases each). The CDR3 loop spans 14 amino acids. Trimming took off 5 bases at V and 3 bases at J, with 14 bases between the two ends. Germline values: CDR1 LNHDA, CDR2 SQIVND (reference sequence). The CDR3 spells CASSPGYGGYEQYF. CDR3 DNA: TGTGCCAGTAGTCCAGGGTACGGAGGCTACGAGCAGTACTTC.

J is TRBJ2-5 and V is TRBV4-1; D is perhaps TRBD2 (7 bases). Trimming removed 5 bases from V and 5 bases from J, with 12 bases in between. Germline-derived CDR1 and CDR2 are MGHRA and YSYEKL. There are 13 residues in the CDR3. CDR3 nucleotide sequence: TGCGCCAGCAGCAGGGGGGGGCTGGAGACCCAGTACTTC. Its protein is CASSRGGLETQYF.

The genes are TRBV5-1 and TRBJ2-7, with TRBD2 identical over 8 bases. V shed 2 bases and J 5 bases; nucleotides not matched to a gene: 9. The CDR3 runs 15 residues. Germline V gives CDR1 SGHRS, CDR2 YFSETQ. The CDR3 bases are TGCGCCAGCAGCTTTTCCGGCGGGAGGACCCACGAGCAGTACTTC. Translating it yields CASSFSGGRTHEQYF.

The V gene is TRBV6-6, the J gene TRBJ1-5; 7 nucleotides align to TRBD1. The CDR3 contains 14 residues. CDR1 is MNHNY, CDR2 SVGAGI, per germline (reference sequence). With V trimmed by 6 bases and J by 3 bases, 5 bases remained unmatched. CDR3 sequence reads: CASSRQGTNQPQHF. In DNA form, the CDR3 reads TGTGCCAGCAGCCGACAGGGCACCAATCAGCCCCAGCATTTT.

The V and J genes are TRBV10-2 and TRBJ2-7, with 11 bases fitting TRBD2. Trimming at V came to 8 bases and at J to 2 bases, leaving 8 bases not matched to a gene. Germline V CDR1 and CDR2: WSHSY, SAAADI. The CDR3 extends over 15 amino acids. The CDR3 DNA reads TGCGCCAGCGGCCGGCCGACTAGCGGGGCCTACGAGCAGTACTTC. Its translation: CASGRPTSGAYEQYF.

Here the CDR3 DNA reads TGTGCCAGTATGGGCGGGAGACCGAATGAGCAGTTCTTC. This translates into CASMGGRPNEQFF. The genes are TRBV19 and TRBJ2-1, with 7 positions matching TRBD2. This CDR3 has 13 amino acids. Germline V gene data show CDR1 as LNHDA and CDR2 as SQIVND (reference sequence). J gave up 7 bases and V 7 bases, and 7 bases lay outside the gene matches.

This clone was observed once. In nucleotides, the CDR3 is TGTGCCAGCAGCGGGGGGGTCGGTCAGCCCCAGCATTTT. Translation gives CASSGGVGQPQHF. The chain has TRBV2 and TRBJ1-5; D perhaps matches TRBD1 (5 bases). The V gene lost 6 bases and the J gene lost 6 bases, with 12 bases spanning the gap. Germline CDR1 is SNHLY and CDR2 is FYNNEI. The CDR3 sequence is 13 residues long.

The chain combines TRBV28 with TRBJ2-5; 9 bases align to TRBD1. The CDR3 contains 17 residues. The trim removed 4 bases at V and 5 bases at J, leaving 14 bases unmatched. Germline V gene sequence: CDR1 MDHEN, CDR2 SYDVKM. CDR3 loop: CASSSTGQGSGWETQYF. DNA for the CDR3: TGTGCCAGCAGTTCCACGGGACAGGGAAGTGGATGGGAGACCCAGTACTTC.

The chain recombines TRBV14 with TRBJ2-2; D is possibly TRBD1 (5 bases). Germline lookup yields CDR1 SGHDN and CDR2 FVKESK. The CDR3 has 15 residues. Trimming took off 2 bases at V and 3 bases at J, with 10 bases between the two ends. The CDR3 DNA reads TGTGCCAGCAGCCAATTCAGGGCTGACACCGGGGAGCTGTTTTTT. Translated, it gives CASSQFRADTGELFF.

The rearrangement joins TRBV28 to TRBJ1-1; TRBD1 might be the D (5 bases). V lost 2 bases and J 2 bases, leaving 18 bases between the germline ends. The CDR3 consists of 17 residues. The germline gives CDR1 MDHEN, CDR2 SYDVKM. The CDR3 DNA reads TGTGCCAGCAGTTTAACCACCGGTTACAGGCCCAACACTGAAGCTTTCTTT. It codes for CASSLTTGYRPNTEAFF.

V is TRBV28 and J is TRBJ2-7; 9 positions match TRBD1. Germline loops: CDR1 MDHEN, CDR2 SYDVKM. Unmatched junction bases numbered 16, after V lost 5 bases and J lost 5 bases. The CDR3 is made up of 17 amino acids. The CDR3: CASSPSTWTGEEHEQYF. The CDR3 DNA reads TGTGCCAGCAGTCCCTCTACTTGGACAGGGGAGGAGCACGAGCAGTACTTC. The full variable domain, its missing parts supplied by reference TRBV28 and TRBJ2-7, is DVKVTQSSRYLVKRTGEKVFLECVQDMDHENMFWYRQDPGLGLRLIYFSYDVKMKEKGDIPEGYSVSREKKERFSLILESASTNQTSMYLCASSPSTWTGEEHEQYFGPGTRLTVT.